One sample yielded the 8 T cell receptor beta chains listed below, sequenced in a study of regulatory T cells in long-lasting Graves disease. To make TCR beta libraries, researchers used iRepertoire HTBI primers and Arm-PCR of CDR3 regions. TCRdb re-called the multiplex PCR reads with MiXCR, one entry per CDR3 protein. The sample comprises approximately 540,000 distinct CDR3 sequences, approximately 12% of which are singletons, and approximately 9% rests with the top ten. This sample's time point: newly diagnosed GD, antithyroid drugs for less than 3 months. PBMC-derived RNA was used for the TCR library. The data were also submitted as part of a second study, on T cells in Graves' hyperthyroidism and ophthalmopathy.

This material consisted of peripheral blood mononuclear cells (PBMCs), taken at new diagnosis, from a patient treated with antithyroid drugs. The receptors originated from a woman aged 25 to 39 with Graves disease.

This clonotype was picked up many times. This chain joins TRBV18 and TRBJ1-1; D gene ambiguous. Trimming shortened V by 4 bases and J by 5 bases, and 17 bases separated the two germline ends. CDR1 KGHSH and CDR2 LQKENI come from the germline V gene. This CDR3 is 15 amino acids long. CDR3 amino acids: CASSREPTKTTEAFF. CDR3 in DNA: TGTGCCAGCTCACGGGAACCTACTAAGACAACTGAAGCTTTCTTT.

This clonotype was counted between two and nine times. The chain links TRBV19 to TRBJ1-5; D remains unclear. V lost 11 bases, J lost 0 bases, and 14 bases lay in between. The V gene's germline CDR1 is LNHDA and CDR2 SQIVND (reference sequence). This CDR3 region has 14 residues. This CDR3 reads CAAATEYSNQPQHF. CDR3 sequence (DNA): TGTGCCGCGGCTACGGAATATAGCAATCAGCCCCAGCATTTT.

This clonotype has ten or more counts. The rearrangement joins TRBV11-2 to TRBJ1-1; D is unresolved. Trimming removed 5 bases from V and 3 bases from J, with 13 bases in between. The CDR3 runs to 14 residues. The germline V gene encodes CDR1 SGHAT and CDR2 FQNNGV. The CDR3 sequence: CASSVGPPHTEAFF. The CDR3 coding sequence is TGTGCCAGCAGCGTCGGGCCCCCCCACACTGAAGCTTTCTTT.

This clonotype has just a few counts. The chain joins TRBV19 to TRBJ1-2, with a possible D match to TRBD1 (6 bases). In germline, CDR1 is LNHDA, CDR2 SQIVND (reference sequence). With 5 bases removed from V and 7 bases from J, the gap between germline ends came to 14 bases. The CDR3 contains 13 residues. In DNA form, the CDR3 reads TGTGCCAGTAGTTTGACCGCGGGGGCTGGCTACACCTTC. It encodes CASSLTAGAGYTF.

The chain links TRBV29-1 to TRBJ1-1; D remains ambiguous. This CDR3 contains 12 residues. V gave up 7 bases and J gave up 6 bases, with 15 bases separating them. CDR1 is SQVTM and CDR2 is ANQGSEA in the germline V gene. The CDR3 DNA sequence: TGCAGCGCGAAGACGGGAATAGCTGAAGCTTTCTTT. It is translated as CSAKTGIAEAFF.

Details on this clonotype: It may be a read error: a sequence one base away is much more abundant. This rearrangement joins TRBV7-2 to TRBJ2-3; D unclear. This CDR3 has 15 residues. Looked up from germline, CDR1 is SGHTA and CDR2 is FQGNSA. V dropped 5 bases and J dropped 1 base, with 13 bases sitting between them. The CDR3 protein is CASSVGNRGTDTQYF. In DNA form, the CDR3 reads TGTGCCAGCAGCGTAGGAAATAGGGGCACAGATACGCAGTATTTT.

This clonotype was recorded many times. J is TRBJ2-5 and V is TRBV27; TRBD1 aligns across 8 bases. The germline V gene encodes CDR1 MNHEY and CDR2 SMNVEV (reference sequence). V was clipped by 6 bases and J by 2 bases; unmatched bases: 8. CDR3 length: 15 residues. CDR3 sequence: CASSLRGTGQETQYF. The CDR3 nucleotides are TGTGCCAGCAGCTTGCGTGGGACAGGTCAAGAGACCCAGTACTTC.

The sample holds many counts of this clonotype. The V and J genes are TRBV12-3 or TRBV12-4 and TRBJ1-1; possibly TRBD1 for D (6 bases). Trimming removed 3 bases at V and 0 bases at J, with 8 bases between. The CDR3 has 14 amino acids. This CDR3 reads CASSFGGLNTEAFF. The CDR3 DNA reads TGTGCCAGCAGTTTCGGGGGGCTGAACACTGAAGCTTTCTTT.